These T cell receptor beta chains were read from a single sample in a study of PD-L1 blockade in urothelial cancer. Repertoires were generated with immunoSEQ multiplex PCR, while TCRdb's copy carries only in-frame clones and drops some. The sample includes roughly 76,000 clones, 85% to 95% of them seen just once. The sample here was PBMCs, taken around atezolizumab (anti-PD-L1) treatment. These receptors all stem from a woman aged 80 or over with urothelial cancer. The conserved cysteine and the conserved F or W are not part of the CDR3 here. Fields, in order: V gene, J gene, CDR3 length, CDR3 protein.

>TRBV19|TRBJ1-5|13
ASSLARGVSQPQH
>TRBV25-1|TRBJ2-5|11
ASRDRGGETQY
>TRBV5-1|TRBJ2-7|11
ASSLAADYEQY
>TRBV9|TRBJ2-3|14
ASSVGAGGLTDTQY
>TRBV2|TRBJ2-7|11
ASRIDRNYEQY
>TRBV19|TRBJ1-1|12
ASTIITGTAEAF
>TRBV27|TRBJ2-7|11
ASRLAGAYEQY
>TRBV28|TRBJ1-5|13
ASSLSGQGDQPQH
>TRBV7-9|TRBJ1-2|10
ASSATGGGYT
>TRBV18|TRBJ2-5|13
ASSLSSGNWETQY
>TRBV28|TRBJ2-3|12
ASRYSGSTDTQY
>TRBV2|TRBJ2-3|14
ASRLTSGRPTDTQY
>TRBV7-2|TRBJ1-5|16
ASSTLQGAGASNQPQH
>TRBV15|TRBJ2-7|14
ATSRDRVAGTYEQY
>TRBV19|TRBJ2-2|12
ASNLQGGTGELF
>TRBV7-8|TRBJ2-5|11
ASSLDRGETQY
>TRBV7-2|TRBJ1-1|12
ASSLRQGNTEAF
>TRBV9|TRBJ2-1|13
ASSLIAEGFNEQF
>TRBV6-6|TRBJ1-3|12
ASSSTGSGNTIY
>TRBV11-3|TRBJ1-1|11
ASSETGATEAF
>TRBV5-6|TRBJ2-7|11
ASSSGLTYEQY
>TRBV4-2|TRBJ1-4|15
ASSYDSGGATNEKLF
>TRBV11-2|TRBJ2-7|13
ASSLEQGRPYEQY
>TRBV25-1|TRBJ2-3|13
ASSGLAGAFDTQY
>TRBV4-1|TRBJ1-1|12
ASSQVAANTEAF
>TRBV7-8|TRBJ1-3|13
ASSVDRNSGNTIY
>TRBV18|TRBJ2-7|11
ASSPAVADEQY
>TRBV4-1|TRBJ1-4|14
ASSQDARGGREKLF
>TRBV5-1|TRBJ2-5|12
ASRRGVFQETQY
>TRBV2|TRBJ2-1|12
ASNDGRGGNEQF
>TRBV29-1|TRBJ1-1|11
SASVPPNTEAF
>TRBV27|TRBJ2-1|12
ASSPQSGRSEQF
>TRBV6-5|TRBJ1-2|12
ASSYLDSTYGYT
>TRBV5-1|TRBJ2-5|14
ASSLGAGGPQETQY
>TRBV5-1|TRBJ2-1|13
ASSRGREYYNEQF
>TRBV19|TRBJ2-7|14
ASSSLDRVSSYEQY
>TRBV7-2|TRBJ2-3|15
ASSPFGSGGATDTQY
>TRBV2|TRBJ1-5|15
ASSPPGTSYSNQPQH
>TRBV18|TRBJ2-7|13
ASSPGAVGGFEQY
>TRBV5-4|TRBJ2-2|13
ASTEGQGNTGELF
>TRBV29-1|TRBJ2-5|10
SVERFQETQY
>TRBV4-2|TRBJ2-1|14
ASSQQGQGAVNEQF